The rows below give T cell receptor beta chains drawn from one sample of a study of early T cells in non-severe SARS-CoV-2 infection. TCRdb ran MiXCR on the 5' RACE reads and lists one entry per CDR3 protein. The table includes 100,000 to 120,000 distinct CDR3 sequences, roughly 12% detected once. Input material: whole blood. All receptors derive from an adult who was a healthcare worker with PCR-confirmed SARS-CoV-2 infection or an uninfected control (not recorded which). Each CDR3 is given with its conserved first and last residue. The order of the fields is CDR3 length, V gene, J gene, clone size, D gene, CDR3 protein, CDR3 DNA. The D gene is left open where the match is weak. Clone size is given for some rows only: seen once, a few or many times, or a class if the clone is expanded.

len: 17
v_gene: TRBV18
j_gene: TRBJ2-7
abundance: .
d_gene: TRBD1
CDR3aa: CASSPNGQGSYSYEQYF
CDR3nt: TGTGCCAGCTCACCAAACGGACAGGGCTCCTACTCCTACGAGCAGTACTTC

len: 13
v_gene: TRBV11-2
j_gene: TRBJ1-2
abundance: few
d_gene: .
CDR3aa: CASSLVGARGYTF
CDR3nt: TGTGCCAGCAGCTTAGTAGGGGCGAGGGGCTACACCTTC

len: 13
v_gene: TRBV7-3
j_gene: TRBJ2-2
abundance: many
d_gene: .
CDR3aa: CASSSRGSGELFF
CDR3nt: TGTGCCAGCAGCTCCAGGGGATCCGGGGAGCTGTTTTTT

len: 17
v_gene: TRBV5-1
j_gene: TRBJ2-2
abundance: many
d_gene: TRBD2
CDR3aa: CASSYAGTSGSTGELFF
CDR3nt: TGCGCCAGCAGTTACGCAGGGACTAGCGGGTCTACCGGGGAGCTGTTTTTT

len: 19
v_gene: TRBV7-9
j_gene: TRBJ2-2
abundance: .
d_gene: .
CDR3aa: CASSRIFTGAGAPTGELFF
CDR3nt: TGTGCCAGCAGCCGTATCTTCACCGGTGCAGGGGCTCCCACCGGGGAGCTGTTTTTT

len: 15
v_gene: TRBV5-4
j_gene: TRBJ2-7
abundance: many
d_gene: .
CDR3aa: CASSLAGLGALEQYF
CDR3nt: TGTGCCAGCAGTTTGGCCGGGCTAGGGGCCCTCGAGCAGTACTTC

len: 16
v_gene: TRBV6-6
j_gene: TRBJ2-1
abundance: many
d_gene: TRBD2
CDR3aa: CASTLAGGPAYNEQFF
CDR3nt: TGTGCCAGCACTTTAGCGGGAGGGCCGGCCTACAATGAGCAGTTCTTC

len: 14
v_gene: TRBV27
j_gene: TRBJ2-3
abundance: .
d_gene: TRBD2
CDR3aa: CASRRTSGRDTQYF
CDR3nt: TGTGCCAGCAGAAGGACTAGCGGGAGGGATACGCAGTATTTT

len: 14
v_gene: TRBV29-1
j_gene: TRBJ2-3
abundance: .
d_gene: .
CDR3aa: CSDLTGLHADTQYF
CDR3nt: TGCAGCGATCTAACAGGTCTACACGCAGATACGCAGTATTTT

len: 15
v_gene: TRBV5-1
j_gene: TRBJ2-1
abundance: medium-sized
d_gene: .
CDR3aa: CASSLEGGSYNEQFF
CDR3nt: TGCGCCAGCAGCTTGGAGGGGGGCTCCTACAATGAGCAGTTCTTC

len: 15
v_gene: TRBV7-9
j_gene: TRBJ2-1
abundance: .
d_gene: TRBD2
CDR3aa: CASSLGLATYNEQFF
CDR3nt: TGTGCCAGCAGCTTAGGACTAGCTACTTACAATGAGCAGTTCTTC

len: 12
v_gene: TRBV11-3
j_gene: TRBJ1-1
abundance: .
d_gene: .
CDR3aa: CASSLVYTEAFF
CDR3nt: TGTGCCAGCAGCTTAGTATACACTGAAGCTTTCTTT

len: 18
v_gene: TRBV18
j_gene: TRBJ1-5
abundance: few
d_gene: TRBD1
CDR3aa: CASSHRASGGQLNQPQHF
CDR3nt: TGTGCCAGCTCCCACCGAGCCTCTGGGGGACAGCTAAATCAGCCCCAGCATTTT

len: 11
v_gene: TRBV7-9
j_gene: TRBJ2-5
abundance: .
d_gene: .
CDR3aa: CASSVIDRCHF
CDR3nt: TGTGCCAGCAGCGTAATAGACAGGTGTCACTTC

len: 14
v_gene: TRBV6-6
j_gene: TRBJ2-1
abundance: many
d_gene: .
CDR3aa: CASSYSIQGGEQFF
CDR3nt: TGTGCCAGCAGTTACTCTATTCAGGGGGGTGAGCAGTTCTTC

len: 12
v_gene: TRBV20-1
j_gene: TRBJ2-5
abundance: few
d_gene: .
CDR3aa: CSAREGALKQYF
CDR3nt: TGCAGTGCTAGAGAGGGGGCCCTCAAGCAGTACTTC

len: 16
v_gene: TRBV9
j_gene: TRBJ1-5
abundance: few
d_gene: .
CDR3aa: CASSVGEGGRNQPQHF
CDR3nt: TGTGCCAGCAGCGTGGGAGAAGGGGGACGCAATCAGCCCCAGCATTTT

len: 16
v_gene: TRBV10-3
j_gene: TRBJ2-3
abundance: .
d_gene: TRBD2
CDR3aa: CAIEKAGGAHTDTQYF
CDR3nt: TGTGCCATCGAAAAGGCGGGAGGGGCTCACACAGATACGCAGTATTTT

len: 14
v_gene: TRBV12-3/TRBV12-4
j_gene: TRBJ2-1
abundance: few
d_gene: TRBD2
CDR3aa: CASRLAGGVDEQFF
CDR3nt: TGTGCCAGCAGGCTAGCGGGAGGGGTGGATGAGCAGTTCTTC

len: 16
v_gene: TRBV27
j_gene: TRBJ2-7
abundance: .
d_gene: .
CDR3aa: CASSLSAGGYSYEQYF
CDR3nt: TGTGCCAGCAGTTTATCCGCAGGAGGGTACTCCTACGAGCAGTACTTC

len: 13
v_gene: TRBV29-1
j_gene: TRBJ1-1
abundance: .
d_gene: TRBD1
CDR3aa: CSVLTGPDTEAFF
CDR3nt: TGCAGCGTCTTGACAGGGCCGGACACTGAAGCTTTCTTT

len: 13
v_gene: TRBV11-3
j_gene: TRBJ2-2
abundance: many
d_gene: .
CDR3aa: CASSYSMAGELFF
CDR3nt: TGTGCCAGCAGCTATAGTATGGCCGGGGAGCTGTTTTTT

len: 15
v_gene: TRBV7-9
j_gene: TRBJ2-2
abundance: many
d_gene: TRBD2
CDR3aa: CASSFSGTNTGELFF
CDR3nt: TGTGCCAGCAGCTTTAGCGGGACAAACACCGGGGAGCTGTTTTTT

len: 20
v_gene: TRBV20-1
j_gene: TRBJ2-1
abundance: .
d_gene: .
CDR3aa: CSARGLRSGEWRDSYNEQFF
CDR3nt: TGCAGTGCTAGAGGACTGCGCAGCGGCGAGTGGCGAGACTCCTACAATGAGCAGTTCTTC

len: 16
v_gene: TRBV24-1
j_gene: TRBJ2-3
abundance: .
d_gene: .
CDR3aa: CATSDFRGLLTDTQYF
CDR3nt: TGTGCCACCAGTGATTTTAGGGGTTTACTCACAGATACGCAGTATTTT

len: 14
v_gene: TRBV20-1
j_gene: TRBJ2-3
abundance: .
d_gene: TRBD1
CDR3aa: CSPRKGAGTDTQYF
CDR3nt: TGCAGTCCCCGGAAGGGGGCGGGCACAGATACGCAGTATTTT

len: 12
v_gene: TRBV5-1
j_gene: TRBJ1-2
abundance: many
d_gene: TRBD1
CDR3aa: CASAQGANGYTF
CDR3nt: TGCGCCAGCGCTCAGGGGGCCAACGGCTACACCTTC

len: 14
v_gene: TRBV19
j_gene: TRBJ2-7
abundance: .
d_gene: .
CDR3aa: CASSPHEVSYEQYF
CDR3nt: TGTGCCAGTAGTCCCCACGAGGTCTCCTACGAGCAGTACTTC

len: 18
v_gene: TRBV11-3
j_gene: TRBJ2-2
abundance: few
d_gene: TRBD1
CDR3aa: CASSLLGGDREYTGELFF
CDR3nt: TGTGCCAGCAGCCTCCTCGGAGGCGACAGGGAGTACACCGGGGAGCTGTTTTTT

len: 13
v_gene: TRBV9
j_gene: TRBJ1-1
abundance: .
d_gene: .
CDR3aa: CASSPPAPTEAFF
CDR3nt: TGTGCCAGCAGCCCTCCGGCGCCCACTGAAGCTTTCTTT

len: 15
v_gene: TRBV3-1
j_gene: TRBJ1-4
abundance: few
d_gene: .
CDR3aa: CASSPGLNSGEKLFF
CDR3nt: TGTGCCAGCAGCCCCGGACTCAATTCGGGTGAAAAACTGTTTTTT

len: 16
v_gene: TRBV20-1
j_gene: TRBJ2-7
abundance: .
d_gene: TRBD2
CDR3aa: CSADGTSGPPAYEQYF
CDR3nt: TGCAGTGCTGACGGGACTAGCGGGCCTCCAGCCTACGAGCAGTACTTC

len: 17
v_gene: TRBV6-6
j_gene: TRBJ2-3
abundance: .
d_gene: TRBD2
CDR3aa: CASSPFGLAGRADTQYF
CDR3nt: TGTGCCAGCAGCCCTTTTGGCCTAGCGGGGCGTGCAGATACGCAGTATTTT

len: 13
v_gene: TRBV7-9
j_gene: TRBJ1-6
abundance: many
d_gene: .
CDR3aa: CASSRDPNSPLHF
CDR3nt: TGTGCCAGCAGCCGGGATCCGAATTCACCCCTCCACTTT

len: 16
v_gene: TRBV30
j_gene: TRBJ2-3
abundance: .
d_gene: TRBD2
CDR3aa: CAWSVHTSAGTDTQYF
CDR3nt: TGTGCCTGGAGTGTACACACCTCAGCGGGGACAGATACGCAGTATTTT

len: 14
v_gene: TRBV5-1
j_gene: TRBJ1-1
abundance: few
d_gene: .
CDR3aa: CASSFPGQNTEAFF
CDR3nt: TGCGCCAGCAGCTTCCCGGGACAGAACACTGAAGCTTTCTTT

len: 15
v_gene: TRBV5-1
j_gene: TRBJ2-1
abundance: .
d_gene: .
CDR3aa: CASSLGGESYNEQFF
CDR3nt: TGCGCCAGCAGCCTGGGGGGCGAGAGCTACAATGAGCAGTTCTTC

len: 15
v_gene: TRBV12-3/TRBV12-4
j_gene: TRBJ1-1
abundance: .
d_gene: TRBD1
CDR3aa: CASSSPGGFGPEAFF
CDR3nt: TGTGCCAGCAGTTCCCCAGGGGGCTTTGGCCCGGAAGCTTTCTTT

len: 14
v_gene: TRBV7-2
j_gene: TRBJ2-3
abundance: many
d_gene: TRBD2
CDR3aa: CASSLAAGGDTQYF
CDR3nt: TGTGCCAGCAGCTTAGCAGCGGGAGGAGATACGCAGTATTTT

len: 16
v_gene: TRBV11-3
j_gene: TRBJ1-2
abundance: few
d_gene: .
CDR3aa: CASSLNALEGFYGYTF
CDR3nt: TGTGCCAGCAGCTTAAACGCCCTAGAGGGGTTCTATGGCTACACCTTC

len: 13
v_gene: TRBV9
j_gene: TRBJ2-7
abundance: .
d_gene: .
CDR3aa: CASSVEARGEQYF
CDR3nt: TGTGCCAGCAGCGTAGAAGCTAGGGGCGAGCAGTACTTC

len: 13
v_gene: TRBV9
j_gene: TRBJ2-5
abundance: .
d_gene: .
CDR3aa: CASSVMGQETQYF
CDR3nt: TGTGCCAGCAGCGTAATGGGGCAAGAGACCCAGTACTTC

len: 15
v_gene: TRBV3-1
j_gene: TRBJ1-4
abundance: few
d_gene: .
CDR3aa: CASRGAAATNEKLFF
CDR3nt: TGTGCCAGCAGGGGAGCGGCCGCAACTAATGAAAAACTGTTTTTT